Shown below are 25 T cell receptor beta chains from a single sample sequenced in a study of blood T cell repertoires in COVID-19. Clones were read by immunoSEQ multiplex PCR, and TCRdb kept only the in-frame ones, dropping some. This sample carries about 140,000 clones, around 90% of them seen once, and the ten largest clones take around 5%. Sequencing was done on a sample of peripheral blood. These receptors came from a human donor in a cohort sampled during active COVID-19.

The gene calls are TRBV27 and TRBJ1-5; D may be TRBD1 (6 bases). CDR1 is MNHEY, CDR2 SMNVEV, per germline (reference sequence). The CDR3 has 13 amino acids. Trimming took 7 bases from V and 3 from J, leaving 10 bases between them. In nucleotides, the CDR3 is TGTGCCAGCAAGGGACAACACAATCAGCCCCAGCATTTT. Translation: CASKGQHNQPQHF.

The chain recombines TRBV3-1 (or the pseudogene TRBV3-2) with TRBJ2-7; D is perhaps TRBD2 (6 bases). Germline V CDR1 and CDR2: LGHDT, YNNKEL (reference sequence). With 4 bases removed from V and 2 bases from J, the gap between germline ends came to 15 bases. CDR3 length: 15 residues. The CDR3 nucleotides read TGTGCCAGCAGCCGGGCAGGGACTGGACCCTACGAGCAGTACTTC. Translated: CASSRAGTGPYEQYF.

The gene calls are TRBV28 and TRBJ2-5, with 10 bases matching TRBD2. Germline V gene lookup returns CDR1 MDHEN and CDR2 SYDVKM. V lost 8 bases and J lost 5; bases outside the gene matches: 11. CDR3 length: 15 residues. CDR3 sequence: CASAPASGGGETQYF. The CDR3 DNA follows: TGTGCCAGCGCACCTGCTAGCGGGGGCGGGGAGACCCAGTACTTC. Full variable domain (rest looked up from reference TRBV28 and TRBJ2-5): DVKVTQSSRYLVKRTGEKVFLECVQDMDHENMFWYRQDPGLGLRLIYFSYDVKMKEKGDIPEGYSVSREKKERFSLILESASTNQTSMYLCASAPASGGGETQYFGPGTRLLVL.

This clone has a handful of counts. V gene TRBV7-3 combines with J gene TRBJ2-1, with 9 bases aligning to TRBD2. The CDR3 totals 17 residues. Germline trimming cut 1 base from V and 1 base from J; bases unmatched to any gene: 5. The germline V gene encodes CDR1 SGHTA and CDR2 FQGTGA. CDR3 amino acids: CASSLIGTSYSYNEQFF. The CDR3, as DNA: TGTGCCAGCAGCTTAATAGGGACTAGCTATTCCTACAATGAGCAGTTCTTC.

V gene TRBV2 combines with J gene TRBJ2-7; TRBD1 aligns across 11 bases. Germline V gives CDR1 SNHLY, CDR2 FYNNEI. This CDR3 is 15 amino acids long. The V and J ends lost 6 bases and 4 bases, in that order; junction bases with no gene match: 8. CDR3 DNA: TGTGCCAGCAGAAAATCCGGGACAGGGGGGTACGAGCAGTACTTC. It specifies CASRKSGTGGYEQYF.

The chain joins TRBV5-3 to TRBJ2-5; TRBD1 aligns across 9 bases. TRBV5-3 qualifies as an ORF whose function is uncertain. This CDR3 contains 14 residues. V was clipped by 5 bases and J by 5 bases; unmatched bases: 7. The chain's CDR3 is CARRPGQGRETQYF. The CDR3, as DNA: TGTGCCAGAAGGCCGGGACAGGGAAGGGAGACCCAGTACTTC.

The rearrangement joins TRBV5-1 to TRBJ1-1; the match to TRBD1 covers 8 bases. This CDR3 has 13 amino acids. The junction had 6 bases not matched to a gene; V was cut back by 2 bases and J by 9 bases. CDR1 is SGHRS, CDR2 YFSETQ, per germline. The CDR3: CASSLVGDRKAFF. The CDR3 DNA follows: TGCGCCAGCAGCTTAGTGGGGGACAGGAAAGCTTTCTTT.

This rearrangement joins TRBV10-3 to TRBJ1-1; TRBD1 is a possible D gene (6 bases). The V and J ends lost 6 bases and 1 base respectively, with 9 bases between them. The CDR3 is made up of 13 amino acids. CDR1 is ENHRY, CDR2 SYGVKD, per germline. The CDR3 nucleotides are TGTGCCATCAGACAGGGACAGAACACTGAAGCTTTCTTT. Protein product: CAIRQGQNTEAFF.

The CDR3 DNA is TGTGCCAGCAGCCCCAGGTTGTCTAGCGGGAGCACAGATACGCAGTATTTT. Its protein is CASSPRLSSGSTDTQYF. The J gene is TRBJ2-3, the V gene TRBV7-9; 8 bases fit TRBD2. This CDR3 is 17 amino acids long. V lost 5 bases, J lost 0 bases, and 10 bases stayed unmatched. The germline gives CDR1 SEHNR, CDR2 FQNEAQ (reference sequence).

This chain links TRBV5-5 with TRBJ2-1; 9 bases agree with TRBD1. CDR3 size: 14 residues. Germline CDR1 is SGHKS and CDR2 is YYEKEE (reference sequence). V shed 4 bases and J 5 bases; nucleotides not matched to a gene: 4. Written as DNA, the CDR3 is TGTGCCAGCAGCCGGGACAGGGATAACAATGAGCAGTTCTTC. It specifies CASSRDRDNNEQFF.

The chain links TRBV6-4 to TRBJ2-2, with TRBD2 matching over 9 bases. The germline V gene encodes CDR1 MRHNA and CDR2 SNTAGT. CDR3 length equals 14 residues. Trimming at V came to 4 bases and at J to 3 bases, leaving 0 bases not matched to a gene. The CDR3 DNA reads as TGTGCCAGCAGTGTAGCGGGAGACACCGGGGAGCTGTTTTTT. Protein product: CASSVAGDTGELFF.

The V and J genes are TRBV7-2 and TRBJ2-7; 10 bases are shared with TRBD1. V was clipped by 7 bases and J by 5 bases; unmatched bases: 8. Looked up from germline, CDR1 is SGHTA and CDR2 is FQGNSA. This CDR3 region has 14 residues. CDR3 sequence: CASNGGQGSHEQYF. Written as DNA, the CDR3 is TGTGCCAGCAACGGGGGACAGGGGTCCCACGAGCAGTACTTC.

In DNA, the CDR3 is TGTGCCAGCCGGACAGGGCTCGAAAAACTGTTTTTT. Protein sequence: CASRTGLEKLFF. The chain combines TRBV27 with TRBJ1-4; 8 bases line up with TRBD1. Per germline, CDR1 MNHEY and CDR2 SMNVEV (reference sequence). Trimming at V came to 8 bases and at J to 8 bases, leaving 4 bases not matched to a gene. The CDR3 sequence is 12 residues long. Full variable domain (missing parts from reference TRBV27 and TRBJ1-4): EAQVTQNPRYLITVTGKKLTVTCSQNMNHEYMSWYRQDPGLGLRQIYYSMNVEVTDKGDVPEGYKVSRKEKRNFPLILESPSPNQTSLYFCASRTGLEKLFFGSGTQLSVL.

The chain is built from TRBV30 and TRBJ1-5; D unresolved. This CDR3 is 13 amino acids long. Germline-derived CDR1 and CDR2 are GTSNPN and SVGIG (reference sequence). Trimming removed 2 bases at V and 0 bases at J, with 5 bases between. The CDR3 DNA follows: TGTGCCTGGAGTCCAGATAGCAATCAGCCCCAGCATTTT. This codes for CAWSPDSNQPQHF.

V usage is TRBV28 and J usage is TRBJ1-3; 7 nucleotides match TRBD1. Germline V gene sequence: CDR1 MDHEN, CDR2 SYDVKM. V lost 6 bases to trimming and J lost 1 base; unmatched junction nucleotides: 6. The CDR3 runs 15 residues. CDR3 in amino acids: CASRLQGRSGNTIYF. CDR3 sequence (DNA): TGTGCCAGCAGGCTACAGGGGAGGTCTGGAAACACCATATATTTT.

The gene calls are TRBV2 and TRBJ2-1; TRBD2 is a possible D gene (7 bases). Trimming took 8 bases from V and 6 from J, leaving 20 bases between them. The germline V gene encodes CDR1 SNHLY and CDR2 FYNNEI. The CDR3 has 15 residues. The CDR3 reads CASGGGPSIVNEQFF. DNA for the CDR3: TGTGCCAGCGGGGGGGGCCCGTCAATAGTCAATGAGCAGTTCTTC.

This clone was observed once. J is TRBJ1-4 and V is TRBV28; D ambiguous. From germline, CDR1 is MDHEN and CDR2 SYDVKM. Trimming took off 1 base at V and 8 bases at J, with 8 bases between the two ends. This CDR3 contains 13 residues. CDR3: CASSLFITEKLFF. CDR3 in DNA: TGTGCCAGCAGTTTATTTATTACAGAAAAACTGTTTTTT.

In this sample, this clone turned up a few times. The J gene is TRBJ1-5, the V gene TRBV28; TRBD1 aligns across 9 bases. The CDR3 sequence is 15 residues long. The junction had 9 bases not matched to a gene; V was cut back by 5 bases and J by 7 bases. From germline, CDR1 is MDHEN and CDR2 SYDVKM. The CDR3 region is CASSPRDREGQPQHF. Here the CDR3 DNA reads TGTGCCAGCAGTCCCCGGGACAGGGAAGGCCAGCCCCAGCATTTT. Full variable domain (outside the CDR3, taken from reference TRBV28 and TRBJ1-5): DVKVTQSSRYLVKRTGEKVFLECVQDMDHENMFWYRQDPGLGLRLIYFSYDVKMKEKGDIPEGYSVSREKKERFSLILESASTNQTSMYLCASSPRDREGQPQHFGDGTRLSIL.

This sequence joins TRBV19 and TRBJ1-2; tentatively, D is TRBD1 (6 bases). Trimming removed 6 bases at V and 4 bases at J, with 15 bases between. The CDR3 has 14 residues. CDR1 LNHDA and CDR2 SQIVND come from the germline V gene (reference sequence). The DNA of the CDR3 is TGTGCCAGTAGGGAACAGGGTCGGGGCTATGGCTACACCTTC. Translation gives CASREQGRGYGYTF.

This clone was seen ten or more times. The CDR3 spells CASSQDRGSGAFSGNTIYF. The CDR3 DNA reads TGCGCCAGCAGCCAAGACAGGGGATCGGGTGCGTTCTCTGGAAACACCATATATTTT. This sequence joins TRBV4-1 and TRBJ1-3; a weak D match, TRBD1 (6 bases). The CDR3 has 19 amino acids. V dropped 0 bases and J dropped 0 bases, with 18 bases sitting between them. The V gene's germline CDR1 is MGHRA and CDR2 YSYEKL.

The V call is TRBV28, the J call TRBJ2-2; possible D gene TRBD1, 8 bases. Trimming took off 8 bases at V and 2 bases at J, with 12 bases between the two ends. The CDR3 has 14 residues. The germline V gene has CDR1 MDHEN and CDR2 SYDVKM. The CDR3: CASHRGGNTGELFF. DNA for the CDR3: TGTGCCAGCCACAGGGGGGGCAACACCGGGGAGCTGTTTTTT.

In nucleotides, the CDR3 is TGCGCCAGCAGCCAAGATCGACAGCTGGGGGAGCAGTACTTC. Protein product: CASSQDRQLGEQYF. This rearrangement joins TRBV4-1 to TRBJ2-7, with D maybe TRBD1 (5 bases). Trimming removed 0 bases from V and 7 bases from J, with 13 bases in between. Looked up from germline, CDR1 is MGHRA and CDR2 is YSYEKL. The CDR3 has 14 residues.

This clone occurred a few times. CDR3 nucleotides: TGTGCCAGCAGCGCCAGGGGAGGGGCGGACTATGGCTACACCTTC. Translation gives CASSARGGADYGYTF. V usage is TRBV9 and J usage is TRBJ1-2, with D possibly being TRBD1 (6 bases). V gave up 3 bases and J gave up 3 bases, with 15 bases separating them. CDR3 length: 15 residues. CDR1 and CDR2 from the germline V gene are SGDLS and YYNGEE.

With regard to this clone: Other DNA sequences in this specimen translate into the identical CDR3. V is TRBV7-3 and J is TRBJ2-1; D is perhaps TRBD2 (6 bases). Per the germline V gene, CDR1 is SGHTA and CDR2 is FQGTGA. The CDR3 extends over 14 amino acids. V shed 2 bases and J shed 4 bases, with 9 bases lying between them. In DNA form, the CDR3 reads TGTGCCAGCAGCTTAGGGGGGAATTACAATGAGCAGTTCTTC. This sequence encodes CASSLGGNYNEQFF.

Details on this clone: A junction boundary mismatches the germline segment, possibly from a read error. The V gene is TRBV7-7, the J gene TRBJ2-3; 9 positions match TRBD2. The germline V gene encodes CDR1 SSHAT and CDR2 FNYEAQ (reference sequence). The CDR3 sequence is 17 residues long. The CDR3, as DNA: TGTGCTAGCAGCTTAGCATCCGAGCGGGGGGCTGGAGATACGCAGTATTTT. This translates into CASSLASERGAGDTQYF.